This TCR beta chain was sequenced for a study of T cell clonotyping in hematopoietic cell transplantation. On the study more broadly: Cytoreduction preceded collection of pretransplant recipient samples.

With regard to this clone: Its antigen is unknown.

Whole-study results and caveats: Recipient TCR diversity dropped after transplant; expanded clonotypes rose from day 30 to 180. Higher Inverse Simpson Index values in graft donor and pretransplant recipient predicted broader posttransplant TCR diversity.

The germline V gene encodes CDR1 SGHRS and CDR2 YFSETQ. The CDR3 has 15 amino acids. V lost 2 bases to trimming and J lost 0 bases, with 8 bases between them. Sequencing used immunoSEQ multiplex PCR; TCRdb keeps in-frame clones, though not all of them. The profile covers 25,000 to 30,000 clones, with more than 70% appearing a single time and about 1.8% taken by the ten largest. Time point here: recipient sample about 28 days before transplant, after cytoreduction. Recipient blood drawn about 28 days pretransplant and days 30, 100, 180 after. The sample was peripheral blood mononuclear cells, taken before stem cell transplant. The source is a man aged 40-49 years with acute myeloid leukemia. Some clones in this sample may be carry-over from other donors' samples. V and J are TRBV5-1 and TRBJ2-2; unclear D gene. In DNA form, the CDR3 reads TGCGCCAGCAGCTTTAGCATTGCGAACACCGGGGAGCTGTTTTTT. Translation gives CASSFSIANTGELFF.